Below, one T cell receptor (beta chain) is given with its context. Its specificity is not known. Random hexamers primed reverse transcription of about 0.45 to 1 ug RNA. With immunoSEQ multiplex PCR, TCR beta CDR3 was amplified across 54 Vbeta and 13 Jbeta. TCRdb recomputed calls from the immunoSEQ multiplex PCR reads with MiXCR, one row per CDR3 protein. The table lists approximately 230,000 distinct CDR3 sequences, 85% to 95% of them singletons. This entry is derived from a study of CD8 T cells in Susac syndrome. Study findings and constraints: As acknowledged by the study, its TCR sequencing and HLA analysis included a relatively small number of individuals.

The study sequenced TCR beta in blood CD8+ and CD4+ T cells. Both CD4+ and CD8+ T cells were negatively isolated, and TEMRA cells underwent FACS enrichment. Germline-derived CDR1 and CDR2 are GTSNPN and SVGIG (reference sequence). J lost 2 bases, V lost 0 bases, and 7 bases had no gene match. The CDR3 is 16 amino acids. This receptor was obtained from a human donor with multiple sclerosis. V is TRBV30 and J is TRBJ1-5, with 7 positions matching TRBD1. The sequenced material came from CD4+ T cells from PBMCs. The CDR3, as DNA: TGTGCCTGGAGTGTAAGCGGCAGGGGGGGCAATCAGCCCCAGCATTTT. Its protein product is CAWSVSGRGGNQPQHF.